A single sample is the source of the 12 T cell receptor beta chains below, sequenced in a study of T cell repertoires in cytomegalovirus infection (dated by TCRdb to about 2019). No cognate antigen is known for these TCRs. Sequencing was performed on an Illumina HiSeq 1500. TCRdb applied fastp at Q25 and MiXCR to the public reads, then kept only in-frame beta chains. Identical CDR3 proteins give one entry, which carries the most common genes and DNA. For this sample there are about 60,000 distinct CDR3 sequences; approximately 36% appear just once. The ten largest account for nearly 70% of the sample. The specimen was PBMCs, sequenced either directly or after in vitro stimulation (not recorded which). The receptors were gathered from a human donor in good health (CMV status not recorded). Some clones in this sample may be carry-over from other donors' samples.

Many counts were recorded for this clonotype. This sequence joins TRBV7-8 and TRBJ2-7; D tentatively fits TRBD1 or TRBD2 (5 bases each). Deletions cut 10 bases from V and 3 bases from J, with 16 bases between. CDR1 SGHVS and CDR2 FQNEAQ come from the germline V gene. There are 13 residues in the CDR3. The DNA for the CDR3 is TGTGCCACCTCGCTGGGACGAAGCTACGAGCAGTACTTC. Amino acid sequence: CATSLGRSYEQYF.

This clonotype has just a few counts. This chain connects TRBV18 to TRBJ1-5; 10 positions agree with TRBD1. Trimming at V came to 3 bases and at J to 0 bases, leaving 2 bases not matched to a gene. Per germline, CDR1 KGHSH and CDR2 LQKENI. The CDR3 is 16 amino acids. Here the CDR3 reads CASSPGTGDSNQPQHF. As DNA, the CDR3 is TGTGCCAGCTCACCTGGGACAGGGGATAGCAATCAGCCCCAGCATTTT.

This clonotype has a count of ten or more. The rearrangement links TRBV7-2 to TRBJ2-6; D may be TRBD1 (6 bases). CDR1 and CDR2 from the germline V gene are SGHTA and FQGNSA. Trimming left V 3 bases short and J 0 bases short, with 6 bases between. The CDR3 extends over 15 amino acids. The chain's CDR3 is CASSFRGSGANVLTF. CDR3 nucleotide sequence: TGTGCCAGCAGCTTCAGGGGCTCTGGGGCCAACGTCCTGACTTTC.

This clonotype appeared a few times. The CDR3 bases are TGTGCCAGCAGTTACCTCATCAGGGGGAACTCTGGCAATCAGCCCCAGCATTTT. Protein: CASSYLIRGNSGNQPQHF. The chain recombines TRBV6-2 or TRBV6-3 with TRBJ1-5; 7 bases map to TRBD1. Germline-derived CDR1 and CDR2 are MNHEY and SVGEGT. The CDR3 has 18 amino acids. After removal of 2 bases from V and 2 bases from J, the junction contained 12 bases not matched to a gene.

V gene TRBV7-6 combines with J gene TRBJ2-3, with D perhaps TRBD1 or TRBD2 (6 bases each). CDR1 is SGHVS and CDR2 is FNYEAQ in the germline V gene. V lost 3 bases to trimming and J lost 7 bases, with 11 bases between them. The CDR3 runs 13 residues. CDR3: CASSFGGGNTQYF. CDR3 DNA: TGTGCCAGCAGCTTCGGAGGGGGGAATACGCAGTATTTT. Using reference TRBV7-6 and TRBJ2-3 for the parts outside the CDR3, the full variable domain is GAGVSQSPRYKVTKRGQDVALRCDPISGHVSLYWYRQALGQGPEFLTYFNYEAQQDKSGLPNDRFSAERPEGSISTLTIQRTEQRDSAMYRCASSFGGGNTQYFGPGTRLTVL.

The chain uses TRBV10-3 and TRBJ1-6; D is unresolved. The CDR3 is made up of 15 amino acids. Deletions cut 0 bases from V and 13 bases from J, with 16 bases between. Germline assignment: CDR1 ENHRY and CDR2 SYGVKD. CDR3 sequence (DNA): TGTGCCATCAGTGAGTCACGGCAGGATGGGGATCCCCTCCACTTT. This codes for CAISESRQDGDPLHF.

This clonotype was recorded at least ten times. J is TRBJ1-4 and V is TRBV10-3, with TRBD1 matching 8 bases. The CDR3 has 18 residues. The germline V gene encodes CDR1 ENHRY and CDR2 SYGVKD. V lost 3 bases and J lost 0; bases outside the gene matches: 9. The CDR3 coding sequence is TGTGCCATCAGTGATTATCAGGGGGCGGCTGCAACTAATGAAAAACTGTTTTTT. Encoded protein: CAISDYQGAAATNEKLFF.

This clonotype was seen many times. The chain has TRBV12-3 or TRBV12-4 and TRBJ2-3; TRBD2 matches 7 bases. Germline trimming cut 3 bases from V and 4 bases from J; bases unmatched to any gene: 7. The CDR3 has 15 residues. CDR3 amino acids: CASSLGGLGADTQYF. In DNA form, the CDR3 reads TGTGCCAGCAGTTTGGGAGGACTAGGCGCAGATACGCAGTATTTT.

The chain has TRBV6-5 and TRBJ1-5, with D possibly TRBD1 on 5 matching bases. Trimming removed 0 bases from V and 0 bases from J, with 9 bases in between. The CDR3 is made up of 16 amino acids. Germline CDR1 MNHEY, CDR2 SVGAGI. In DNA, the CDR3 is TGTGCCAGCAGTTACTCGAGGACACTTAGCAATCAGCCCCAGCATTTT. Its protein product is CASSYSRTLSNQPQHF.

This clonotype came up a few times. The chain has TRBV4-1 and TRBJ1-5; D perhaps matches TRBD1 (5 bases). There are 15 residues in the CDR3. Germline CDR1 MGHRA, CDR2 YSYEKL. Trimming cost V 0 bases and J 5 bases, with 11 bases left between them. The CDR3 loop reads CASSQDGQGDQPQHF. CDR3 bases: TGCGCCAGCAGCCAAGACGGGCAGGGTGATCAGCCCCAGCATTTT.

Only a few counts were recorded for this clonotype. The chain couples TRBV4-1 to TRBJ2-3; maybe TRBD2 (5 bases). Trimming cost V 3 bases and J 0 bases, with 16 bases left between them. Germline V CDR1 and CDR2: MGHRA, YSYEKL. The CDR3 runs to 17 residues. CDR3 residues: CASSQTLVASSTDTQYF. Here the CDR3 DNA reads TGCGCCAGCAGCCAGACACTAGTGGCCTCTAGCACAGATACGCAGTATTTT.

The genes are TRBV12-3 or TRBV12-4 and TRBJ1-6; no reliable D call. The CDR3 spans 12 residues. V lost 6 bases and J 15 bases, leaving 15 bases between the germline ends. The CDR3 DNA sequence: TGTGCCAGCAGCCCAGCCGCTTTTTTCCTCCACTTT. As protein: CASSPAAFFLHF.